The 5 T cell receptor beta chains below all came from one sample that was sequenced in a study of T cells in narcolepsy. Measured with immunoSEQ multiplex PCR; TCRdb has only the in-frame clones, and not every one. The sample contains about 27,000 clones, roughly 86% of which appear only once. Sequenced material: CD45RA- memory CD4+ T cells from PBMCs. These TCRs come from a human donor with narcolepsy.

The chain uses TRBV2 and TRBJ2-5; possibly TRBD1 for D (6 bases). V was pared by 7 bases and J by 5 bases, with 17 bases between. Per the germline V gene, CDR1 is SNHLY and CDR2 is FYNNEI. The CDR3 covers 14 residues. The DNA for the CDR3 is TGTGCCAGCAACCCAACAGGGAAGTCGGAGACCCAGTACTTC. It is translated as CASNPTGKSETQYF.

V gene TRBV11-2 combines with J gene TRBJ1-5, with TRBD1 identical over 9 bases. Germline V gene data show CDR1 as SGHAT and CDR2 as FQNNGV. The CDR3 extends over 17 amino acids. With V trimmed by 5 bases and J by 1 base, 9 bases remained unmatched. The CDR3: CASSPGQGRSSNQPQHF. The CDR3 coding sequence is TGTGCCAGCAGCCCCGGACAGGGGAGAAGCAGCAATCAGCCCCAGCATTTT.

V is TRBV11-2 and J is TRBJ2-5; 8 positions agree with TRBD2. The CDR3 consists of 16 residues. The V gene end was trimmed by 1 base and the J gene end by 5 bases; junction bases not matched to a gene: 9. The germline gives CDR1 SGHAT, CDR2 FQNNGV. CDR3 sequence reads: CASSLAVRASGETQYF. CDR3 nucleotide sequence: TGTGCCAGCAGCTTAGCTGTTCGGGCTAGCGGGGAGACCCAGTACTTC.

V and J are TRBV28 and TRBJ1-4; possibly TRBD1 for D (6 bases). V was cut by 6 bases and J by 0 bases, with 11 bases left in between. The CDR3 spans 15 residues. The germline gives CDR1 MDHEN, CDR2 SYDVKM. CDR3 amino acids: CASRKQGTTNEKLFF. CDR3 bases: TGTGCCAGCAGAAAACAGGGAACAACTAATGAAAAACTGTTTTTT.

The genes are TRBV20-1 and TRBJ1-2; possibly TRBD1 for D (6 bases). The V gene lost 6 bases and the J gene lost 4 bases, with 9 bases spanning the gap. The CDR3 length is 11 residues. Germline V gene sequence: CDR1 DFQATT, CDR2 SNEGSKA (reference sequence). The CDR3 region is CSAQGGYGYTF. CDR3 DNA sequence: TGCAGTGCACAGGGAGGCTATGGCTACACCTTC.